The rows below give T cell receptor beta chains drawn from one sample of a study of blood T cell repertoires in COVID-19. Sequenced by immunoSEQ multiplex PCR; TCRdb stores in-frame clones only, minus some. The repertoire includes 25,000 to 30,000 clones, around 90% of them detected once, and around 1.7% sits in the top ten. The sequenced material came from peripheral blood. These receptors all stem from a woman aged 55-69 years with active COVID-19. The CDR3 runs from the conserved cysteine through the conserved F or W. Each record gives: clone size, V gene, J gene, D gene, CDR3 DNA, CDR3 protein. D genes are given only for firm matches. Clone size is given for some rows only: seen once, a few or many times, or a class if the clone is expanded.

once	TRBV11-2	TRBJ1-1	.	TGTGCCAGCAGCACCCAGGGTGGGGCCACTGAAGCTTTCTTT	CASSTQGGATEAFF
.	TRBV7-2	TRBJ2-3	.	TGTGCCAGCAGCCCCCATCCCAGGGAGCAGTATTTT	CASSPHPREQYF
.	TRBV27	TRBJ2-7	TRBD1	TGTGCCAGCAGTCCCCGACAGGGCCGGTACGAGCAGTACTTC	CASSPRQGRYEQYF
.	TRBV4-2	TRBJ2-7	TRBD2	TGTGCCAGCAGCCAAGGGCTAGCGGGATCCGTATACGAGCAGTACTTC	CASSQGLAGSVYEQYF
.	TRBV28	TRBJ2-7	.	TGTGCCAGCAGCACCTACGAGCAGTACTTC	CASSTYEQYF
.	TRBV5-4	TRBJ1-1	TRBD1	TGTGCCAGCAGCCCGGACAGGTGGAACACTGAAGCTTTCTTT	CASSPDRWNTEAFF
.	TRBV3-1/TRBV3-2	TRBJ2-1	TRBD2	TGTGCCAGCAGCCCAAGGGGCGGGAGGAATGAGCAGTTCTTC	CASSPRGGRNEQFF
once	TRBV27	TRBJ2-7	.	TGTGCCAGCAGTTTATCCCCCAGCGGTTCCCTTCCCCTCGAGCAGTACTTC	CASSLSPSGSLPLEQYF
.	TRBV5-8	TRBJ1-4	.	TGTGCCAGCAGCTCCGAAGGGAGGACGGTCAATGAAAAACTGTTTTTT	CASSSEGRTVNEKLFF
.	TRBV5-6	TRBJ2-3	.	TGTGCCAGCAGTCGAACAGGGAGGGTGACAGATACGCAGTATTTT	CASSRTGRVTDTQYF
.	TRBV27	TRBJ2-1	TRBD2	TGTGCCAGCAGTTCTCGACTAGCGGGTGCAACCCAGCAGTTCTTC	CASSSRLAGATQQFF
.	TRBV2	TRBJ2-7	.	TGTGCCAGCAGTGAAGCGCTTACAGCTACCTACGAGCAGTACTTC	CASSEALTATYEQYF
.	TRBV9	TRBJ1-5	TRBD1	TGTGCCAGCAGCCAGTCCGGGACAGACAATCAGCCCCAGCATTTT	CASSQSGTDNQPQHF
.	TRBV10-3	TRBJ1-5	.	TGTGCCACCGGCCGGACAGCGAATCAGCCCCAGCATTTT	CATGRTANQPQHF
few	TRBV6-2/TRBV6-3	TRBJ2-7	TRBD2	TGTGCCAGCAGTCGCCAGACTAGCGGGAGGCCAAAGGTGGTTACCTCCTACGAGCAGTACTTC	CASSRQTSGRPKVVTSYEQYF
.	TRBV6-5	TRBJ2-7	.	TGTGCCAGCAGTTCCCCGGTCCACGAGCAGTACTTC	CASSSPVHEQYF
once	TRBV13	TRBJ2-5	.	TGTGCCAGCAGCTTAAGTGGTCAGGGTGAAGAGACCCAGTACTTC	CASSLSGQGEETQYF
.	TRBV30	TRBJ2-7	.	TGTGCCTGGAGTAGGGGCGTTCGGGACGAGCAGTACTTC	CAWSRGVRDEQYF
once	TRBV7-9	TRBJ1-1	TRBD1	TGTGCCAGCAGCTCCTCCCCGACAGGGACAGTGAACACTGAAGCTTTCTTT	CASSSSPTGTVNTEAFF
.	TRBV20-1	TRBJ2-7	.	TGCAGTGCTAAGAGAGTCTACGAGCAGTACTTC	CSAKRVYEQYF
.	TRBV28	TRBJ1-4	.	TGTGCCAGCAGTTCGAGGGCTTCTATGAATGAAAAACTGTTTTTT	CASSSRASMNEKLFF
.	TRBV27	TRBJ1-5	.	TGTGCCAGCAGTTTGGGGGGTCAGCCCCAGCATTTT	CASSLGGQPQHF
.	TRBV3-1/TRBV3-2	TRBJ2-3	TRBD2	TGTGCCAGCAGCTCCATAGCGGGAGGGGTAGATACGCAGTATTTT	CASSSIAGGVDTQYF
.	TRBV9	TRBJ2-7	TRBD2	TGTGCCAGCAGCGTAGACCTAGCGGGATTCAACGAGCAGTACTTC	CASSVDLAGFNEQYF
.	TRBV7-9	TRBJ2-7	TRBD2	TGTGCCAGCAGCCCGGTGCTTAGCGGGGGATACGAGCAGTACTTC	CASSPVLSGGYEQYF
.	TRBV7-9	TRBJ2-1	.	TGTGCCAGCAGCTTAGGAGCAGAGCAGTTCTTC	CASSLGAEQFF
.	TRBV4-1	TRBJ2-1	TRBD2	TGCGCCAGCAGCCAAGCTGGGGCTAGCGGGAGACATGAGCAGTTCTTC	CASSQAGASGRHEQFF
.	TRBV28	TRBJ2-3	TRBD2	TGTGCCAGCAGTTTCGGGAGGAAAACAGATACGCAGTATTTT	CASSFGRKTDTQYF
.	TRBV11-2	TRBJ1-1	.	TGTGCCAGCAGCTCACAGGGAACGAACACTGAAGCTTTCTTT	CASSSQGTNTEAFF
.	TRBV10-3	TRBJ1-2	.	TGTGCCATCAGTGAGGGGGCGTATGGCTACACCTTC	CAISEGAYGYTF
.	TRBV30	TRBJ2-1	TRBD2	TGTGCCTGGAGTAAACCCGGGACTAGCGGGAAACATGAGCAGTTCTTC	CAWSKPGTSGKHEQFF
few	TRBV18	TRBJ2-2	.	TGTGCCAGCTCACCATTAATAGCACCGAACACCGGGGAGCTGTTTTTT	CASSPLIAPNTGELFF
.	TRBV5-1	TRBJ2-5	TRBD2	TGCGCCAGCAGCTTGACTAGCGCCAAGCAAGAGACCCAGTACTTC	CASSLTSAKQETQYF
.	TRBV21-1	TRBJ2-6	.	TGTGCCAGCACCCGGAGAAAACAGGGGGCATCTGGGGCCAACGTCCTGACTTTC	CASTRRKQGASGANVLTF
.	TRBV19	TRBJ2-2	TRBD1	TGTGCCAGTAAGGGGGGACAGGGGCGCACCGGGGAGCTGTTTTTT	CASKGGQGRTGELFF
.	TRBV6-6	TRBJ2-5	.	TGTGCCAGCAGTTACGAAGTAGGAGATCTACAAGAGACCCAGTACTTC	CASSYEVGDLQETQYF
.	TRBV5-4	TRBJ2-1	TRBD2	TGTGCCAGCAGCCCCTGGGGCGGGAGCTCCTACAATGAGCAGTTCTTC	CASSPWGGSSYNEQFF
.	TRBV5-1	TRBJ2-7	.	TGCGCCAGCAGCTTGGACCCCCAGGGGCCCCACTCCATTTTC	CASSLDPQGPHSIF
.	TRBV7-9	TRBJ2-1	TRBD1	TGTGCCAGCAGCTTGCGGGACAGGGTTGGGCAGTTCTTC	CASSLRDRVGQFF
.	TRBV7-3	TRBJ2-7	TRBD1	TGTGCCAGCAGCCCTGGGGGACAGGGGTTGGTGCAGTACTTC	CASSPGGQGLVQYF
once	TRBV19	TRBJ1-6	.	TGTGCCAGTAGTCGAACAAATTCACCCCTCCACTTT	CASSRTNSPLHF
.	TRBV6-5	TRBJ2-7	.	TGTGCCAGCAGTTACGGGCCAGCCCCCTACGAGCAGTACTTC	CASSYGPAPYEQYF
.	TRBV7-3	TRBJ2-3	.	TGTGCCAGCAGCTTAACCGGGAGTTCTCACACAGATACGCAGTATTTT	CASSLTGSSHTDTQYF
.	TRBV29-1	TRBJ2-1	TRBD1	TGCAGCTCAACAGGGGGGCAATCCTACAATGAGCAGTTCTTC	CSSTGGQSYNEQFF
.	TRBV9	TRBJ2-7	.	TGTGCCAGCAGCCCCTGGGACAACTCCTACGAGCAGTACTTC	CASSPWDNSYEQYF
.	TRBV27	TRBJ2-3	TRBD2	TGTGCCAGCAGTTGGCTAGCGGGCCAGGGTGTGCCGTATTTT	CASSWLAGQGVPYF
.	TRBV7-8	TRBJ1-2	TRBD1	TGTGCCAGCAGCTATCCGGGACAGGGGGCAAAGCACTATGGCTACACCTTC	CASSYPGQGAKHYGYTF
.	TRBV7-9	TRBJ2-3	TRBD1	TGTGCCGGCAGACAGGGGGCCACAGATACGCAGTATTTT	CAGRQGATDTQYF
medium-sized	TRBV28	TRBJ1-1	.	TGTGCCAGCAGTTTATTGAGTGAGAACACTGAAGCTTTCTTT	CASSLLSENTEAFF
.	TRBV5-1	TRBJ2-1	TRBD2	TGCGCCAGCAGCAAACTAGCGGAGGGAGGGTCCCATGAGCAGTTCTTC	CASSKLAEGGSHEQFF
.	TRBV6-2/TRBV6-3	TRBJ2-3	TRBD2	TGTGCCAGCAGTTACTCGACTAGCGAAAGCCTTAGCACAGATACGCAGTATTTT	CASSYSTSESLSTDTQYF
.	TRBV5-1	TRBJ2-3	TRBD2	TGCGCCAGCAGCCTCCGAACTAGCGGGAGGGCTATAGATACGCAGTATTTT	CASSLRTSGRAIDTQYF
.	TRBV19	TRBJ2-7	TRBD1	TGTGCCAGTAGTGGACGGACAGGGGGGGACGAGCAGTACTTC	CASSGRTGGDEQYF